This is a list of T cell receptor beta chains from one sample in a study of molecular identifiers for immune sequencing clone quantification. TCRdb re-called the PCR reads with MiXCR, one entry per CDR3 protein. Of around 480,000 distinct CDR3 sequences listed, about 20% are singletons. Sequencing was done on a sample of naive CD8+ T cells from blood, with Jurkat cell RNA spiked in. Receptors were obtained from a human donor in good health. Some libraries in this study had Jurkat cell RNA spiked in. Each CDR3 is given with its conserved first and last residue. A D gene is named only where the DNA matches it firmly. Clone size is shown for a subset of rows, as once, few, many or a class of expanded clone.

CDR3 length,clone size,V gene,D gene,J gene,CDR3 protein,CDR3 DNA
15,few,TRBV27,NA,TRBJ1-5,CASRKGGFSNQPQHF,TGTGCCAGCAGAAAGGGGGGGTTTAGCAATCAGCCCCAGCATTTT
14,few,TRBV6-5,NA,TRBJ2-7,CASRPGTDPYEQYF,TGTGCCAGCAGGCCCGGGACCGACCCTTACGAGCAGTACTTC
18,NA,TRBV6-6,NA,TRBJ1-5,CASSFRGPHAQSNQPQHF,TGTGCCAGCAGTTTCCGGGGCCCGCATGCTCAAAGCAATCAGCCCCAGCATTTT
15,few,TRBV6-1,NA,TRBJ1-1,CASSEDHRPNTEAFF,TGTGCCAGCAGTGAAGACCACAGGCCGAACACTGAAGCTTTCTTT
14,NA,TRBV7-9,NA,TRBJ1-1,CASSLGQVNTEVFF,TGTGCCAGCAGCTTAGGACAGGTGAACACTGAAGTTTTCTTT
15,few,TRBV3-1,NA,TRBJ2-2,CASSQAWGATGELFF,TGTGCCAGCAGCCAAGCATGGGGGGCGACCGGGGAGCTGTTTTTT
15,many,TRBV29-1,NA,TRBJ2-2,CSVEGARGAVGELFF,TGCAGCGTTGAAGGGGCGAGGGGAGCGGTCGGGGAGCTGTTTTTT
17,few,TRBV5-5,TRBD1,TRBJ1-2,CASSFKLLPDRDYGYTF,TGTGCCAGCAGCTTTAAACTGCTGCCGGACAGGGATTATGGCTACACCTTC
12,few,TRBV6-2/TRBV6-3,NA,TRBJ2-1,CASSRDVNEQFF,TGTGCCAGCAGCCGGGACGTGAATGAGCAGTTCTTC
15,few,TRBV19,TRBD2,TRBJ2-1,CASRVSSGTYNEQFF,TGTGCCAGTAGAGTATCAAGCGGGACCTACAATGAGCAGTTCTTC
15,many,TRBV5-1,NA,TRBJ1-5,CASSPNPYSNQPQHF,TGTGCCAGCTCACCTAACCCATATAGCAATCAGCCCCAGCATTTT
13,NA,TRBV4-3,NA,TRBJ1-1,CASSQDLGPEAFF,TGCGCCAGCAGCCAAGATCTGGGCCCTGAAGCTTTCTTT
16,NA,TRBV2,TRBD1,TRBJ2-2,CASSAGTGANTGELVF,TGTGCCAGCAGCGCCGGGACAGGAGCGAACACCGGGGAGCTGGTTTTT
14,many,TRBV7-9,NA,TRBJ1-5,CASSPGMGDQPQHF,TGTGCCAGCAGCCCCGGCATGGGGGATCAGCCCCAGCATTTT
15,NA,TRBV27,TRBD2,TRBJ2-7,CASSRTSGHSYEQYF,TGTGCCAGCAGTAGGACTAGCGGGCACTCCTACGAGCAGTACTTC
13,many,TRBV7-9,NA,TRBJ2-7,CASSLSFTYEQYF,TGTGCCAGCAGCTTATCCTTTACCTACGAGCAGTACTTC
12,NA,TRBV6-5,NA,TRBJ2-7,CANSYDRYEQYF,TGTGCCAACAGTTACGACAGATACGAGCAGTACTTC
16,NA,TRBV7-6,TRBD1,TRBJ1-3,CASSWDRDLSGNTIYF,TGTGCCAGCAGCTGGGACAGGGATCTCTCTGGAAACACCATATATTTT
14,few,TRBV6-2/TRBV6-3,NA,TRBJ1-5,CASAPGLADQPQHF,TGTGCCAGCGCTCCGGGACTAGCGGATCAGCCCCAGCATTTT
15,many,TRBV13,NA,TRBJ2-3,CASSPQGGNPDTQYF,TGTGCCAGCAGCCCCCAAGGGGGGAATCCGGATACGCAGTATTTT